Here is one TCR beta chain with its context. The data derive from a study of T cells in Graves' hyperthyroidism and ophthalmopathy. Among the patients, aged 18 to 65, hyperthyroidism was newly diagnosed and had lasted under 2 months. This CDR3 region has 16 residues. Germline lookup yields CDR1 SNHLY and CDR2 FYNNEI. V lost 6 bases, J lost 4 bases, and 7 bases stayed unmatched. Authors of the study amplified TCR beta CDR3 regions from RNA transcripts. During a first-round RT-PCR of the TCR CDR3, the HTBI primer set was used. TCRdb re-analysed the multiplex PCR reads in MiXCR, keeping a single row per CDR3 protein. The table shows about 500,000 distinct CDR3 sequences, with over 15% occurring only once.

This TCR derives from a woman aged 18-30 years with Graves' hyperthyroidism. The specimen sequenced was blood. The J gene is TRBJ2-3, the V gene TRBV2, with 13 bases matching TRBD2. The CDR3 loop is CASSRLAGGSADTQYF. CDR3 DNA: TGTGCCAGCAGCAGACTAGCGGGAGGTAGTGCAGATACGCAGTATTTT.